This entry is about one T cell receptor (beta chain). The source of the sample is a study of blood T cell repertoires in COVID-19. The repertoire was sequenced with immunoSEQ multiplex PCR; TCRdb's copy has only in-frame clones and lacks some. Of tens of thousands of clones in the sample, roughly four fifths were seen once. The CDR3 sequence is 14 residues long. Germline V CDR1 and CDR2: MNHEY, SVGAGI. Between the trimmed V and J ends, which lost 2 bases and 5 bases, there was a span of 13 bases. The source of this sequence is a woman older than 75 with acute or convalescent COVID-19. The chain links TRBV6-5 to TRBJ2-7; D possibly corresponds to TRBD1 (5 bases). The sequencing input was peripheral blood. In DNA, the CDR3 is TGTGCCAGCAGTTACGACAGACCTCCGGACGAGCAGTACTTC. Translated, it gives CASSYDRPPDEQYF.